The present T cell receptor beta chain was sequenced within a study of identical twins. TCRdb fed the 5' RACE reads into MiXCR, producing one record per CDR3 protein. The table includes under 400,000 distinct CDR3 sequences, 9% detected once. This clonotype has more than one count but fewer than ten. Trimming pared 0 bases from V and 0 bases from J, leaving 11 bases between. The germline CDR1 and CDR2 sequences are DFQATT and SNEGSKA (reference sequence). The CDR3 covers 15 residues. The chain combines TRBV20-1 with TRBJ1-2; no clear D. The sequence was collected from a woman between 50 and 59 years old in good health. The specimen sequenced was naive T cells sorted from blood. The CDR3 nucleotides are TGCAGTGCTAGAGATCCGGAGTCAGCTAACTATGGCTACACCTTC. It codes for CSARDPESANYGYTF.